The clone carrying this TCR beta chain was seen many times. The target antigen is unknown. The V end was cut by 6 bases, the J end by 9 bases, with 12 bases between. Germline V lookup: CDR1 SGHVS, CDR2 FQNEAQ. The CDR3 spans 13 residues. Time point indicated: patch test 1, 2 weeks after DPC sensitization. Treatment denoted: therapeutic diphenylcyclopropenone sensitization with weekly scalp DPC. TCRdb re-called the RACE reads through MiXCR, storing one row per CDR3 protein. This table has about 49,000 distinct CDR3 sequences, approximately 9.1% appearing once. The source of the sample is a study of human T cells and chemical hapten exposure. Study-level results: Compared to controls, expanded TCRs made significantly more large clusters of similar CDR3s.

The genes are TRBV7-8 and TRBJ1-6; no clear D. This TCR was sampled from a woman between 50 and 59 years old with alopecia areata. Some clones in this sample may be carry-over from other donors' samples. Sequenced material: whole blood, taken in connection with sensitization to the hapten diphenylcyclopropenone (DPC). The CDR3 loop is CASSSLGTSPLHF. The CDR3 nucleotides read TGTGCCAGCAGTTCCCTCGGTACTTCACCCCTCCACTTT. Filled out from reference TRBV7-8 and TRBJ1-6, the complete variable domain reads GAGVSQSPRYKVAKRGQDVALRCDPISGHVSLFWYQQALGQGPEFLTYFQNEAQLDKSGLPSDRFFAERPEGSVSTLKIQRTQQEDSAVYLCASSSLGTSPLHFGNGTRLTVT.